The 32 T cell receptor beta chains listed next were all sequenced from one sample in a study of blood T cell repertoires in COVID-19 (dated by TCRdb to between 2020 and 2021). The library was built by means of the immunoSEQ multiplex PCR assay. Sourced from immuneACCESS, this table was stored by TCRdb with only in-frame sequences that have V and J called. A share of the clones is absent; for the studies checked, an unresolved V gene accounts for under half, and the remainder has no known explanation. Counted in this sample were a few hundred thousand clones; roughly nine tenths of them appeared once. The ten largest make up about 2.2% of the sample. Sample: peripheral blood. Receptor source: a woman aged 45-65 years with acute or convalescent COVID-19.

The chain carries TRBV5-6 and TRBJ2-3; unclear D gene. Germline CDR1 SGHDT, CDR2 YYEEEE. CDR3 length: 12 residues. The germline V and J ends were trimmed by 5 bases and 13 bases, with 17 bases remaining between them. In DNA form, the CDR3 reads TGTGCCAGCAGTTTCACAGACACGAGAAAGTATTTT. It yields the protein CASSFTDTRKYF.

The V and J genes are TRBV30 and TRBJ1-2; D not certain. The CDR3 has 14 amino acids. Trimming pared 0 bases from V and 3 bases from J, leaving 11 bases between. Germline V CDR1 and CDR2: GTSNPN, SVGIG (reference sequence). The CDR3 sequence is CAWSVRHTYYGYTF. CDR3 coding DNA: TGTGCCTGGAGTGTACGACATACGTACTATGGCTACACCTTC.

J is TRBJ1-4 and V is TRBV7-9, with a possible D match to TRBD1 (6 bases). Germline assignment: CDR1 SEHNR and CDR2 FQNEAQ (reference sequence). The V end was cut by 4 bases, the J end by 6 bases, with 12 bases between. The CDR3 has 14 amino acids. The CDR3: CASSSQGTHEKLFF. The CDR3 bases are TGTGCCAGCAGCTCTCAGGGGACCCATGAAAAACTGTTTTTT. The whole variable domain, filled in from reference TRBV7-9 and TRBJ1-4, reads DTGVSQNPRHKITKRGQNVTFRCDPISEHNRLYWYRQTLGQGPEFLTYFQNEAQLEKSRLLSDRFSAERPKGSFSTLEIQRTEQGDSAMYLCASSSQGTHEKLFFGSGTQLSVL.

The V gene is TRBV7-8, the J gene TRBJ2-7; 7 bases are a match to TRBD1. Germline-derived CDR1 and CDR2 are SGHVS and FQNEAQ. V lost 9 bases and J lost 7; bases outside the gene matches: 12. The CDR3 is 13 residues long. The CDR3 spells CASTGTVLWEQYF. The CDR3 DNA reads TGTGCCAGTACCGGGACAGTTCTCTGGGAGCAGTACTTC.

This chain connects TRBV18 to TRBJ2-2; possible D gene TRBD1, 5 bases. V was shortened by 3 bases and J by 3 bases, with 11 bases between the two germline ends. The CDR3 contains 15 residues. Germline-derived CDR1 and CDR2 are KGHSH and LQKENI. For the CDR3, the DNA is TGTGCCAGCTCACCTAGGGGAAAGGACACCGGGGAGCTGTTTTTT. Translation gives CASSPRGKDTGELFF.

The CDR3 DNA is TGTGCCAGCAGCAAAAAAACGCGGGACAGGCACACAAAGGGGTACTTC. It is translated as CASSKKTRDRHTKGYF. The genes are TRBV21-1 and TRBJ2-5; the D call TRBD1 from the table was never checked on the DNA. TRBV21-1 has pseudogene status. This CDR3 contains 16 residues.

This clone was found a few times. The V and J genes are TRBV10-3 and TRBJ1-1; 9 positions match TRBD1. The ends lost 10 bases at V and 6 bases at J; junction bases unmatched: 15. This CDR3 contains 15 residues. The germline V gene encodes CDR1 ENHRY and CDR2 SYGVKD. The CDR3 sequence is CATKSQTGGLAEAFF. In DNA form, the CDR3 reads TGTGCCACAAAATCCCAGACAGGGGGGTTGGCTGAAGCTTTCTTT.

V is TRBV30 and J is TRBJ1-2; TRBD1 matches at 9 bases. The germline gives CDR1 GTSNPN, CDR2 SVGIG (reference sequence). The V and J ends lost 2 bases and 2 bases, in that order; junction bases with no gene match: 9. The CDR3 contains 16 residues. The CDR3 protein is CAWSHDRGWWNYGYTF. The CDR3 DNA reads as TGTGCCTGGAGTCACGACAGGGGGTGGTGGAACTATGGCTACACCTTC.

The CDR3 sequence is CASTDSGTGFTGELFF. The CDR3 DNA reads TGTGCCAGCACCGACTCCGGGACAGGGTTCACCGGGGAGCTGTTTTTT. V is TRBV5-6 and J is TRBJ2-2, with 9 bases that match TRBD1. V lost 6 bases and J lost 4; bases outside the gene matches: 10. Germline V gene data show CDR1 as SGHDT and CDR2 as YYEEEE. The CDR3 runs 16 residues.

This chain connects TRBV6-5 to TRBJ2-1; 12 nucleotides line up with TRBD2. Per germline, CDR1 MNHEY and CDR2 SVGAGI. This CDR3 contains 15 residues. V trimming: 5 bases; J trimming: 10 bases; junction bases outside the gene matches: 9. CDR3 sequence reads: CASSPRLAGVLEQFF. The CDR3 DNA reads TGTGCCAGCAGTCCCCGACTAGCGGGGGTATTAGAGCAGTTCTTC.

As for this clone: Other DNA sequences in the same sample also yield this CDR3. The chain links TRBV5-1 to TRBJ2-5; D not resolved. V was pared by 0 bases and J by 3 bases, with 3 bases between. The CDR3 spans 12 residues. Germline V lookup: CDR1 SGHRS, CDR2 YFSETQ. The DNA of the CDR3 is TGCGCCAGCAGCTTGGCCGAAGAGACCCAGTACTTC. Translating gives CASSLAEETQYF.

V gene TRBV5-6 combines with J gene TRBJ2-1, with 8 bases that match TRBD2. V was pared by 4 bases and J by 3 bases, with 6 bases of the junction left unmatched. The V gene's germline CDR1 is SGHDT and CDR2 YYEEEE. The CDR3 covers 15 residues. The CDR3 sequence is CASSPAGGFYNEQFF. DNA for the CDR3: TGTGCCAGCAGCCCTGCGGGGGGTTTCTACAATGAGCAGTTCTTC.

The J gene is TRBJ1-5, the V gene TRBV19; 8 bases match TRBD1. With 6 bases clipped from V and 5 bases from J, the junction kept 6 bases outside the gene matches. The CDR3 spans 14 residues. Germline loops: CDR1 LNHDA, CDR2 SQIVND (reference sequence). The CDR3 loop reads CASREGQGYQPQHF. In nucleotides, the CDR3 is TGTGCCAGTAGGGAAGGACAGGGTTATCAGCCCCAGCATTTT.

V gene TRBV24-1 combines with J gene TRBJ2-1, with TRBD2 identical over 9 bases. This CDR3 is 17 amino acids long. The germline V gene has CDR1 KGHDR and CDR2 SFDVKD. J lost 8 bases, V lost 0 bases, and 10 bases had no gene match. CDR3 region: CATSDLKGRGGPDEQFF. CDR3 DNA: TGTGCCACCAGTGATTTGAAAGGGCGGGGGGGCCCTGATGAGCAGTTCTTC.

The chain links TRBV7-9 to TRBJ2-2; 8 bases are shared with TRBD2. V was pared by 1 base and J by 6 bases, with 7 bases of the junction left unmatched. Germline assignment: CDR1 SEHNR and CDR2 FQNEAQ (reference sequence). The CDR3 totals 16 residues. The CDR3 nucleotides read TGTGCCAGCAGCTTAGAGGGACTAGGCCCCCCCGGGGAGCTGTTTTTT. It specifies CASSLEGLGPPGELFF.

The chain couples TRBV7-2 to TRBJ1-2; D is perhaps TRBD1 (5 bases). V dropped 1 base and J dropped 3 bases, with 6 bases sitting between them. Germline CDR1 is SGHTA and CDR2 is FQGNSA. CDR3 length: 13 amino acids. This chain's CDR3 is CASSLGQHYGYTF. Here the CDR3 DNA reads TGTGCCAGCAGCTTAGGACAGCACTATGGCTACACCTTC.

This clone was seen a single time. The chain employs TRBV19 and TRBJ2-7; no reliable D call. This CDR3 is built from 13 residues. CDR1 is LNHDA and CDR2 is SQIVND in the germline V gene (reference sequence). V dropped 3 bases and J dropped 2 bases, with 8 bases sitting between them. In DNA, the CDR3 is TGTGCCAGTAGTATTCAGGCACCCTACGAGCAGTACTTC. It specifies CASSIQAPYEQYF.

The chain employs TRBV7-2 and TRBJ2-5, with D perhaps matching TRBD1 (6 bases). There are 13 residues in the CDR3. V gave up 5 bases and J gave up 5 bases, with 12 bases separating them. Looked up from germline, CDR1 is SGHTA and CDR2 is FQGNSA. For the CDR3, the DNA is TGTGCCAGCAGCCAGGACAGTTATGAGACCCAGTACTTC. Its protein is CASSQDSYETQYF.

This clone was picked up one time. This chain uses TRBV11-2 with TRBJ2-5; 13 nucleotides align to TRBD2. The germline V gene has CDR1 SGHAT and CDR2 FQNNGV. The CDR3 length is 17 residues. The V and J ends lost 1 base and 5 bases, in that order; junction bases with no gene match: 7. The chain's CDR3 is CASSLGGLAGVGETQYF. The DNA for the CDR3 is TGTGCCAGCAGCTTAGGCGGACTAGCGGGAGTAGGGGAGACCCAGTACTTC. The variable domain in full, completed from reference TRBV11-2 and TRBJ2-5, reads EAGVAQSPRYKIIEKRQSVAFWCNPISGHATLYWYQQILGQGPKLLIQFQNNGVVDDSQLPKDRFSAERLKGVDSTLKIQPAKLEDSAVYLCASSLGGLAGVGETQYFGPGTRLLVL.

V and J are TRBV7-9 and TRBJ2-3; 10 nucleotides match TRBD1. The CDR3 covers 14 residues. V lost 5 bases, J lost 5 bases, and 4 bases stayed unmatched. Germline CDR1 and CDR2: SEHNR and FQNEAQ (reference sequence). CDR3 DNA: TGTGCCAGCAGCCGGGACAGGGGTATAGATACGCAGTATTTT. Amino acids: CASSRDRGIDTQYF.

The V gene is TRBV3-1 (or the pseudogene TRBV3-2), the J gene TRBJ1-3; D uncertain. The germline V gene encodes CDR1 LGHDT and CDR2 YNNKEL (reference sequence). V gave up 1 base and J gave up 1 base, with 8 bases separating them. This CDR3 contains 15 residues. The CDR3 here is CASSQGGRSGNTIYF. CDR3 DNA: TGTGCCAGCAGCCAAGGTGGCCGATCTGGAAACACCATATATTTT.

The genes are TRBV7-8 and TRBJ1-2; D is possibly TRBD1 (5 bases). V shed 0 bases and J shed 3 bases, with 8 bases lying between them. Germline assignment: CDR1 SGHVS and CDR2 FQNEAQ. The CDR3 covers 14 residues. In DNA, the CDR3 is TGTGCCAGCAGCTTAGCCAGGGTAGACTATGGCTACACCTTC. It codes for CASSLARVDYGYTF. Drawing the rest from reference TRBV7-8 and TRBJ1-2, the complete variable domain is GAGVSQSPRYKVAKRGQDVALRCDPISGHVSLFWYQQALGQGPEFLTYFQNEAQLDKSGLPSDRFFAERPEGSVSTLKIQRTQQEDSAVYLCASSLARVDYGYTFGSGTRLTVV.

The chain uses TRBV6-5 and TRBJ2-7; 7 bases match TRBD2. The CDR3 runs 12 residues. V gave up 5 bases and J gave up 4 bases; unmatched junction bases: 2. Germline V lookup: CDR1 MNHEY, CDR2 SVGAGI. The CDR3 coding sequence is TGTGCCAGCAGTAGGGAGGGGTACGAGCAGTACTTC. It is translated as CASSREGYEQYF.

This clone was seen only a few times. V is TRBV6-6 and J is TRBJ2-3, with 10 bases that match TRBD1. Germline V gene data show CDR1 as MNHNY and CDR2 as SVGAGI (reference sequence). The V gene end was trimmed by 5 bases and the J gene end by 0 bases; junction bases not matched to a gene: 2. The CDR3 is made up of 15 amino acids. The CDR3 reads CASSRQGASTDTQYF. The CDR3 coding sequence is TGTGCCAGCAGTCGACAGGGGGCGAGCACAGATACGCAGTATTTT.

This chain connects TRBV6-5 to TRBJ2-1; D uncertain. The CDR3 sequence is 13 residues long. In germline, CDR1 is MNHEY, CDR2 SVGAGI. Trimming removed 0 bases at V and 13 bases at J, with 13 bases between. The CDR3 nucleotides read TGTGCCAGCAGTTACTCCCCACAGAGTCTTCAGTTCTTC. This encodes CASSYSPQSLQFF.

This clone was observed a single time. The V and J genes are TRBV7-2 and TRBJ2-5; TRBD2 matches 8 bases. Trimming at V came to 3 bases and at J to 5 bases, leaving 8 bases not matched to a gene. Germline V gene lookup returns CDR1 SGHTA and CDR2 FQGNSA. The CDR3 length is 15 residues. CDR3 loop: CASSFPAGVWETQYF. CDR3 in DNA: TGTGCCAGCAGCTTCCCAGCGGGAGTTTGGGAGACCCAGTACTTC.

J is TRBJ2-3 and V is TRBV30, with a tentative D call TRBD2 (6 bases). Germline CDR1 is GTSNPN and CDR2 is SVGIG (reference sequence). Deletions cut 5 bases from V and 6 bases from J, with 21 bases between. This CDR3 has 15 amino acids. The CDR3 nucleotides are TGTGCCTGGGGAAGGACAATCGGGGGTCGGGATACGCAGTATTTT. Residues: CAWGRTIGGRDTQYF.

The chain couples TRBV27 to TRBJ2-3; the match to TRBD2 covers 11 bases. CDR1 is MNHEY, CDR2 SMNVEV, per germline (reference sequence). V shed 7 bases, J shed 5 bases, and the junction held 8 bases outside the gene matches. The length of the CDR3 is 15 residues. CDR3 DNA: TGTGCCAGCACTAGGGGGCTAGCGGGAGGAGATACGCAGTATTTT. As protein: CASTRGLAGGDTQYF.

This clone was seen only once. This chain connects TRBV10-3 to TRBJ2-1, with 7 positions matching TRBD2. The CDR3 extends over 12 amino acids. The germline V gene encodes CDR1 ENHRY and CDR2 SYGVKD. The V segment lost 8 bases and the J segment 9 bases; nucleotides outside the gene matches: 7. The CDR3 coding sequence is TGTGCCATCGGGGAGGGGAGGGCTGAGCAGTTCTTC. Its protein is CAIGEGRAEQFF.

The chain links TRBV4-3 to TRBJ2-3, with D possibly being TRBD2 (5 bases). V was clipped by 2 bases and J by 5 bases, with 23 bases between them. This CDR3 contains 18 residues. CDR1 and CDR2 (germline): LGHNA, YSLEER. CDR3 nucleotides: TGCGCCAGCAGCCAAAGTTCCCCGGCTAGCCCCAGCGAAGATACGCAGTATTTT. Its translation is CASSQSSPASPSEDTQYF.

This clone is a singleton in its sample. The CDR3 nucleotides read TGTGCCAGTAGTATAGATCTAAGGAGACAGGGGCCCACTCCAGGCAAAAACATTCAGTACTTC. Protein product: CASSIDLRRQGPTPGKNIQYF. The rearrangement links TRBV19 to TRBJ2-4, with 8 bases aligning to TRBD1. The trim removed 0 bases at V and 3 bases at J, leaving 19 bases unmatched. This CDR3 region has 21 residues. Germline-derived CDR1 and CDR2 are LNHDA and SQIVND (reference sequence).

The chain recombines TRBV5-6 with TRBJ2-5, with no clear D. Germline V CDR1 and CDR2: SGHDT, YYEEEE. CDR3 length: 12 amino acids. V was cut by 3 bases and J by 3 bases, with 6 bases left in between. The CDR3 DNA follows: TGTGCCAGCAGCTCTTCAGAAGAGACCCAGTACTTC. This translates into CASSSSEETQYF.